This record covers a single T cell receptor (beta chain). PCR primers comprised 60 Vbeta and 13 Jbeta primers. Generated by immunoSEQ multiplex PCR, the TCRdb table keeps only in-frame clones and is missing some. The sample lists some 110,000 clones; around 84% were seen once. The CDR3 consists of 14 residues. V lost 3 bases and J 2 bases, leaving 10 bases between the germline ends. Germline CDR1 reads MDHEN; CDR2 reads SYDVKM. This specimen comes from a study of cytomegalovirus exposure and HLA in healthy donors. Overall study: The roughly 100 million unique TCR beta sequences, from 150 million to 200 million T cells, were found by an earlier analysis.

The chain has TRBV28 and TRBJ2-5; tentative D call: TRBD1 (6 bases). Sequenced material: PBMCs. The sequence came from a man aged 25 to 45 in good health and CMV-seropositive. CDR3 protein: CASSLSRGQETQYF. In DNA form, the CDR3 reads TGTGCCAGCAGTTTGTCCAGGGGTCAAGAGACCCAGTACTTC.